The clone carrying this T cell receptor beta chain was detected once. Treatment defined: randomized to nivolumab then ipilimumab (arm A) or the reverse (arm B). None of the patients previously received DNA-damaging chemotherapy. Sorted cells were live CD3+CD8+, lacking CD19 and CD56, from PBMCs. The data were produced by immunoSEQ multiplex PCR, yet TCRdb's version contains in-frame clones alone and is incomplete. The sample consists of 12,000 or so clones, roughly four fifths of them appearing once. The entry originates in a study of sequential checkpoint blockade in melanoma. Study-wide background: Arm A got nivolumab then ipilimumab; arm B the reverse, 1:1. Maintenance nivolumab came after either treatment sequence.

The CDR3 spans 12 residues. Germline CDR1 and CDR2: GTSNPN and SVGIG (reference sequence). The trim removed 4 bases at V and 9 bases at J, leaving 5 bases unmatched. Sequencing used CD8+ T cells sorted from blood (inferred from file names), obtained from a patient given nivolumab and ipilimumab in sequence. The receptor was isolated from a human donor with melanoma. V and J are TRBV30 and TRBJ2-1, with 8 bases fitting TRBD1. CDR3 DNA: TGTGCCTGGACCTTACAGGGGGGTGAGCAGTTCTTC. This encodes CAWTLQGGEQFF.